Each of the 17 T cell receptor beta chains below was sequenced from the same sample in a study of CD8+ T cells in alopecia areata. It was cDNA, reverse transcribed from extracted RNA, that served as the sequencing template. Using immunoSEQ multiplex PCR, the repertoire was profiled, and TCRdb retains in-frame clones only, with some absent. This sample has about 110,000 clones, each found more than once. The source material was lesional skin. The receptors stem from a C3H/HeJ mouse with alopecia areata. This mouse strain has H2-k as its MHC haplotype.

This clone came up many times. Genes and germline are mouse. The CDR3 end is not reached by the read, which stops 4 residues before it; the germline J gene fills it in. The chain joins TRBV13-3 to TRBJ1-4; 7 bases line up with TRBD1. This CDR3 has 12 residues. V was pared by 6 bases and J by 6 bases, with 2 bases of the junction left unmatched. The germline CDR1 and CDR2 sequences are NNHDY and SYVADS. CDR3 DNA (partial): TGTGCCAGCACAGGGGGTGACGAA. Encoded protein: CASTGGDE. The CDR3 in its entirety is CASTGGDERLFF.

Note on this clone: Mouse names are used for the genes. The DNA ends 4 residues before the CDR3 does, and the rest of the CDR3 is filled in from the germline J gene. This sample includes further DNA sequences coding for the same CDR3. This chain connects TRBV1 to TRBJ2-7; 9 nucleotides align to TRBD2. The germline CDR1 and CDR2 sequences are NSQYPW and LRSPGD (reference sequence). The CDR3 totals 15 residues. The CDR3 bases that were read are TGCACCTGCAGTGCAGCGACTGGGGGACCTTAT. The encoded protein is CTCSAATGGPY. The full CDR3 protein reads CTCSAATGGPYEQYF.

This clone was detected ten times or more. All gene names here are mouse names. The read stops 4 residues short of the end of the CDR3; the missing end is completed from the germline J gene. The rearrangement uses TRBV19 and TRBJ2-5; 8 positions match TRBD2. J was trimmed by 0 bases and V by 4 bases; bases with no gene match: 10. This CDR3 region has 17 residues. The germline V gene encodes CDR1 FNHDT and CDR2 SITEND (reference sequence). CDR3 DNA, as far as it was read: TGTGCCAGCAGTTTCCTCTGGACTGGGTTTAACCAAGAC. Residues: CASSFLWTGFNQD. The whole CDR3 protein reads CASSFLWTGFNQDTQYF.

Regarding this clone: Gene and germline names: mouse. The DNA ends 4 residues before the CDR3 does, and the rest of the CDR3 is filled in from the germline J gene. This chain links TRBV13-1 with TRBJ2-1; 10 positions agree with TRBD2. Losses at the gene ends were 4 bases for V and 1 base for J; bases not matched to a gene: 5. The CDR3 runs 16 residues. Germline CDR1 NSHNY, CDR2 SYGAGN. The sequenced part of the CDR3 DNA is TGTGCCAGCAGTCCCGGGACTGGGGCCAACTATGCT. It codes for CASSPGTGANYA. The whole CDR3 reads CASSPGTGANYAEQFF.

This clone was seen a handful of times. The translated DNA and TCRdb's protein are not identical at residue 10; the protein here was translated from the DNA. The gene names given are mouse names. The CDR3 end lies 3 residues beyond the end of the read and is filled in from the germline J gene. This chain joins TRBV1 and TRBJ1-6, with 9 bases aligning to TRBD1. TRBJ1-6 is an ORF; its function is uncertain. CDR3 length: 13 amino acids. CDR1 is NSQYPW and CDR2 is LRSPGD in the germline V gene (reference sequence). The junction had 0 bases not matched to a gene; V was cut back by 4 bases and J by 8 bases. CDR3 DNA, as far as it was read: TGCACCTGCAGTGGGACAGGGGATTCGCCC. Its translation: CTCSGTGDSP. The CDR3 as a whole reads CTCSGTGDSPLYF.

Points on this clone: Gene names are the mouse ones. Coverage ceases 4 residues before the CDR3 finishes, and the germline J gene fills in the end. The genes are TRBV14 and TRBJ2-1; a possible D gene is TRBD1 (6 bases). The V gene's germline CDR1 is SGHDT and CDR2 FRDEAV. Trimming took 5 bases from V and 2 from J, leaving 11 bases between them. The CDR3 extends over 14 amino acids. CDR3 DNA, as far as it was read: TGTGCCAGCAGGGTGACAGGCGACTATGCT. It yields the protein CASRVTGDYA. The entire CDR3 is CASRVTGDYAEQFF.

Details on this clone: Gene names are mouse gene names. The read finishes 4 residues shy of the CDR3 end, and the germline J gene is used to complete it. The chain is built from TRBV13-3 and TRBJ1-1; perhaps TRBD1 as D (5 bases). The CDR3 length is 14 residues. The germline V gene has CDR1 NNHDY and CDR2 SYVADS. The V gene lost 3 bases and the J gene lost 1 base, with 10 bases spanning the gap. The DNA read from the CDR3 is TGTGCCAGCAGTGGGCTGGACATAAACACA. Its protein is CASSGLDINT. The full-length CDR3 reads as CASSGLDINTEVFF.

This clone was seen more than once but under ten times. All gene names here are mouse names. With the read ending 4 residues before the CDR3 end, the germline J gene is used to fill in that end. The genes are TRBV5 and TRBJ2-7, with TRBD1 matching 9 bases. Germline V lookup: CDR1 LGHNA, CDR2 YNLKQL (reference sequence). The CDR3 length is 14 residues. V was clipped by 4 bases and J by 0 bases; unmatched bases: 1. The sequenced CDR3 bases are TGTGCCAGCAGCCCGACAGGGGGCTCCTAT. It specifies CASSPTGGSY. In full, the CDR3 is CASSPTGGSYEQYF.

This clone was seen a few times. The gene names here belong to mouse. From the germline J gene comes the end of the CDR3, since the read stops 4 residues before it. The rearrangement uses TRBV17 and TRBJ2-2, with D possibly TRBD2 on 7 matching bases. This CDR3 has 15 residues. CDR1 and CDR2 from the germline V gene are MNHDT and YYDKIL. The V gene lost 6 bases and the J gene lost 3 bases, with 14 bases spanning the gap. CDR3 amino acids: CASRDGGQDTGQLYF. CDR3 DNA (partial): TGTGCTAGCAGGGACGGGGGGCAGGACACCGGG. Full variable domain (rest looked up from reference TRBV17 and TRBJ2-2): DTTVKQNPRYKLARVGKPVNLICSQTMNHDTMYWYQKKPNQAPKLLLFYYDKILNREADTFEKFQSSRPNNSFCSLYIGSAGLEYSAMYLCASRDGGQDTGQLYFGEGSKLTVL.

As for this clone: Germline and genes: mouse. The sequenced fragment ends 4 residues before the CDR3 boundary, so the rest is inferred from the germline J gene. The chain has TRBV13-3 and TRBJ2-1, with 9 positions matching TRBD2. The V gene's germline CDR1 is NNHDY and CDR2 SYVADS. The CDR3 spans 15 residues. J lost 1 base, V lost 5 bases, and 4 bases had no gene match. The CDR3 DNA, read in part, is TGTGCCAGCAGCGGTGGGACTGGGAACTATGCT. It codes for CASSGGTGNYA. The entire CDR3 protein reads CASSGGTGNYAEQFF.

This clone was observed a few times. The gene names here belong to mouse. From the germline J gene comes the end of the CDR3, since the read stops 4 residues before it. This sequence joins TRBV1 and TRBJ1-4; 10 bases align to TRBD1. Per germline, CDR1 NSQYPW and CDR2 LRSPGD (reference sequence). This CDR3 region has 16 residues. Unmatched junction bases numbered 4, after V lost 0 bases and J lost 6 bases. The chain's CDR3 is CTCSADMTGGDERLFF. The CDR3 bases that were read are TGCACCTGCAGTGCAGATATGACAGGGGGCGACGAA.

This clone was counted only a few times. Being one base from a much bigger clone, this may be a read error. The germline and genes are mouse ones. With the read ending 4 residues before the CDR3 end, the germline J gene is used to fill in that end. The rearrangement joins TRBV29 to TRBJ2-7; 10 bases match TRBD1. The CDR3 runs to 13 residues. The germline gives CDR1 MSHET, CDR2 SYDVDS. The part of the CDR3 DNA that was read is TGTGCTAGCAGATCCGGGACAGGGGAT. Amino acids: CASRSGTGD. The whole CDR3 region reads CASRSGTGDEQYF.

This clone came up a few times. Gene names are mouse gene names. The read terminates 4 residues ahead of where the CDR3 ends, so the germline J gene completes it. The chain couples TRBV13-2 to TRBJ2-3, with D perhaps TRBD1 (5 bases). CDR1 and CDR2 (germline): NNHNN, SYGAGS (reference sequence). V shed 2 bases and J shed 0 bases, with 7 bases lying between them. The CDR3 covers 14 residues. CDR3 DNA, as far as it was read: TGTGCCAGCGGTGACCAGGGTAGTGCAGAA. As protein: CASGDQGSAE. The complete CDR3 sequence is CASGDQGSAETLYF.

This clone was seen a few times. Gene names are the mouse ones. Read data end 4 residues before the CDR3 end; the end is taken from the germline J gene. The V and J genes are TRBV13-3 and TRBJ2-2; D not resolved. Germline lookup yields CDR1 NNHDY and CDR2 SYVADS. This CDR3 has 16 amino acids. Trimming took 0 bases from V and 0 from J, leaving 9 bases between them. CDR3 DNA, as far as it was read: TGTGCCAGCAGTGATGCAGGCGCAACAAACACCGGG. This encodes CASSDAGATNTG. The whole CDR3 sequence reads CASSDAGATNTGQLYF. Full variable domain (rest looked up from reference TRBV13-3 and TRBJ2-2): EAAVTQSPRSKVAVTGGKVTLSCHQTNNHDYMYWYRQDTGHGLRLIHYSYVADSTEKGDIPDGYKASRPSQENFSLILELASLSQTAVYFCASSDAGATNTGQLYFGEGSKLTVL.

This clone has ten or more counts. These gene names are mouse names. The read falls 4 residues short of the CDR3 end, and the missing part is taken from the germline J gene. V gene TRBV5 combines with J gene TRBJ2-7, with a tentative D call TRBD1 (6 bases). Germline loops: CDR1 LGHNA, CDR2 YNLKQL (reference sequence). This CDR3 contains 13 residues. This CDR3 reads CASSQEGQYEQYF. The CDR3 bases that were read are TGTGCCAGCAGCCAAGAAGGACAGTAT.

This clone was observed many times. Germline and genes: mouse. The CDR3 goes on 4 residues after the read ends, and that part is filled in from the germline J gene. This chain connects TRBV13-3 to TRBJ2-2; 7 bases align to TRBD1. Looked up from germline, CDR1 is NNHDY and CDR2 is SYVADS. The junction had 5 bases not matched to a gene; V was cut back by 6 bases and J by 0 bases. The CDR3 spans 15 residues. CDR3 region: CASTPGTANTGQLYF. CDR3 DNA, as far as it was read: TGTGCCAGCACCCCCGGGACAGCAAACACCGGG.

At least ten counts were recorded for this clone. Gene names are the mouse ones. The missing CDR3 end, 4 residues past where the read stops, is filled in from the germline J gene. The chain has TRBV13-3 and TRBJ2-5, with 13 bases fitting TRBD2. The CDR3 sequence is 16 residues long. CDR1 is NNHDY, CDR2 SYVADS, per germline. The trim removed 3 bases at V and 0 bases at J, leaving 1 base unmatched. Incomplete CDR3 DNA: TGTGCCAGCAGTGGGACTGGGGGGGCTAACCAAGAC. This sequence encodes CASSGTGGANQD. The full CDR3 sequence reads CASSGTGGANQDTQYF. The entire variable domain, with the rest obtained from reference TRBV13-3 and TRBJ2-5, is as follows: EAAVTQSPRSKVAVTGGKVTLSCHQTNNHDYMYWYRQDTGHGLRLIHYSYVADSTEKGDIPDGYKASRPSQENFSLILELASLSQTAVYFCASSGTGGANQDTQYFGPGTRLLVL.